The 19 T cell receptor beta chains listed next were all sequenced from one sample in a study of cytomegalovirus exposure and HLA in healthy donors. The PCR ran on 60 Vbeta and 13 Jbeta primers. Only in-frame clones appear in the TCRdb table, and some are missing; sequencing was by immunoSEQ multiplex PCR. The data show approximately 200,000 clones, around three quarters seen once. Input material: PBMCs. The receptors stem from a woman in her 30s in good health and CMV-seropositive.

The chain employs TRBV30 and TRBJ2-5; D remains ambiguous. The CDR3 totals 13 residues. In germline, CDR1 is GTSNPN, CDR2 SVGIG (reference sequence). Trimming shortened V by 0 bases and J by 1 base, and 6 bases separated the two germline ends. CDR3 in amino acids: CAWSVQSQETQYF. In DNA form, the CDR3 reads TGTGCCTGGAGTGTACAGAGCCAAGAGACCCAGTACTTC.

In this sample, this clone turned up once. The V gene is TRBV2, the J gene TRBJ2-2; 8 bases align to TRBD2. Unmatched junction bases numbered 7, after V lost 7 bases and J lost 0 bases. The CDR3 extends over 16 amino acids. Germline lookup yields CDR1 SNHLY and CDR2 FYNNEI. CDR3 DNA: TGTGCCAGCACCTCTGGACTAGCACCGAACACCGGGGAGCTGTTTTTT. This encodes CASTSGLAPNTGELFF.

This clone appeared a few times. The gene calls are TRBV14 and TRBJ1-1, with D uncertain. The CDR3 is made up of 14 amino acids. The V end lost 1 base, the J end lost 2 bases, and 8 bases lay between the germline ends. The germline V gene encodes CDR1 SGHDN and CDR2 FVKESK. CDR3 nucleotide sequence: TGTGCCAGCAGCCAAGGGGCGCGTAACACTGAAGCTTTCTTT. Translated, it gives CASSQGARNTEAFF. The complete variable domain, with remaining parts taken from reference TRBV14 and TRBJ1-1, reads EAGVTQFPSHSVIEKGQTVTLRCDPISGHDNLYWYRRVMGKEIKFLLHFVKESKQDESGMPNNRFLAERTGGTYSTLKVQPAELEDSGVYFCASSQGARNTEAFFGQGTRLTVV.

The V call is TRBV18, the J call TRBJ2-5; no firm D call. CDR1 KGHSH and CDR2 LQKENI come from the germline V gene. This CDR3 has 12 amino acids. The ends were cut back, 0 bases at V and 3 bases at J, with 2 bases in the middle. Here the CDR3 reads CASSPPEETQYF. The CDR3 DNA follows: TGTGCCAGCTCACCACCCGAAGAGACCCAGTACTTC.

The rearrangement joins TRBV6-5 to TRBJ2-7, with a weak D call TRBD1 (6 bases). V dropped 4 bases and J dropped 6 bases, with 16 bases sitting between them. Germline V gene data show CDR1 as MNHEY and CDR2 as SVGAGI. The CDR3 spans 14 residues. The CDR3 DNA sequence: TGTGCCAGCAGTTCGACAGGCGTCATTCCCGAGCAGTACTTC. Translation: CASSSTGVIPEQYF.

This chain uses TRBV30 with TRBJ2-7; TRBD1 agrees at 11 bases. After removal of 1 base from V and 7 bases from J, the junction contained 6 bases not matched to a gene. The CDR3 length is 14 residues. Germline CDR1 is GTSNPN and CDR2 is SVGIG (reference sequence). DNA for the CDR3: TGTGCCTGGAGTGCCGGACAGGGGGCGCGGGAGCAGTACTTC. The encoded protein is CAWSAGQGAREQYF.

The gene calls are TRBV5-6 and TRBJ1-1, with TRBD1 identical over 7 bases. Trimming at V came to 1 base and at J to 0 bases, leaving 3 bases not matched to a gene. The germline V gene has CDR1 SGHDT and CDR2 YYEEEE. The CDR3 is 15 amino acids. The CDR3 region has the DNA TGTGCCAGCAGCTTGTCCGGGACAGTGAACACTGAAGCTTTCTTT. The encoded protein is CASSLSGTVNTEAFF.

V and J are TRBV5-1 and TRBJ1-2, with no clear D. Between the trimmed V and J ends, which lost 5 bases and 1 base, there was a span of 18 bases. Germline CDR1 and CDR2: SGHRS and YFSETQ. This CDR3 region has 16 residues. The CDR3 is CASSPLGGNYNYGYTF. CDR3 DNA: TGCGCCAGCAGTCCCCTCGGAGGAAATTATAACTATGGCTACACCTTC. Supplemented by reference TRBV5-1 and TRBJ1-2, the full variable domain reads KAGVTQTPRYLIKTRGQQVTLSCSPISGHRSVSWYQQTPGQGLQFLFEYFSETQRNKGNFPGRFSGRQFSNSRSEMNVSTLELGDSALYLCASSPLGGNYNYGYTFGSGTRLTVV.

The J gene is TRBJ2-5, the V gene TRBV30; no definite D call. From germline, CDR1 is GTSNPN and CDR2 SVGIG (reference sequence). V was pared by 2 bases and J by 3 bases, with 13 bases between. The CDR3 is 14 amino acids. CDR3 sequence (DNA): TGTGCCTGGAGTACGTCTAGAGCTAAAGAGACCCAGTACTTC. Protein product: CAWSTSRAKETQYF.

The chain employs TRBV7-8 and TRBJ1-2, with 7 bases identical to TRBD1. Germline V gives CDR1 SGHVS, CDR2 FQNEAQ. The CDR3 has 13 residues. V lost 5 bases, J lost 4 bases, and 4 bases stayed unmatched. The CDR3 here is CASSQAGGYGYTF. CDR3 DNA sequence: TGTGCCAGCAGCCAAGCAGGGGGCTATGGCTACACCTTC.

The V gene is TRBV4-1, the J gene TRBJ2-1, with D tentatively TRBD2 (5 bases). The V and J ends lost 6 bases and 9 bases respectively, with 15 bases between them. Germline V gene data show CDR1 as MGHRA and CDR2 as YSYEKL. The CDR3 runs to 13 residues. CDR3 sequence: CASRRVEIGEQFF. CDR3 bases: TGCGCCAGCAGGCGGGTCGAAATAGGTGAGCAGTTCTTC.

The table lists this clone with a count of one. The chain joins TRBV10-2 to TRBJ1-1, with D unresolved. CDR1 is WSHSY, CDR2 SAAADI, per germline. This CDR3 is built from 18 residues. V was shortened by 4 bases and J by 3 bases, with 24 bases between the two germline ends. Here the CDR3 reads CASSGRFGRGSDDTEAFF. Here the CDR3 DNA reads TGCGCCAGCAGTGGCCGTTTCGGACGAGGGTCCGACGACACTGAAGCTTTCTTT.

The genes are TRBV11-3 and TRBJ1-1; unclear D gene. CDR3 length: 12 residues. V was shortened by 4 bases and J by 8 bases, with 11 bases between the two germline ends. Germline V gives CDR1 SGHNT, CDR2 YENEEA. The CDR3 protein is CASSSRWAEAFF. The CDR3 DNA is TGTGCCAGCAGCTCACGCTGGGCAGAAGCTTTCTTT.

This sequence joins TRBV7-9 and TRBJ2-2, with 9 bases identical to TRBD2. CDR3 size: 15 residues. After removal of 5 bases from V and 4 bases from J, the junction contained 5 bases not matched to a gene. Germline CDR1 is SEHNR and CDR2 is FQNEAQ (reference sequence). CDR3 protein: CASSRRGGATGELFF. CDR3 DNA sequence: TGTGCCAGCAGCCGTCGCGGGGGGGCCACCGGGGAGCTGTTTTTT.

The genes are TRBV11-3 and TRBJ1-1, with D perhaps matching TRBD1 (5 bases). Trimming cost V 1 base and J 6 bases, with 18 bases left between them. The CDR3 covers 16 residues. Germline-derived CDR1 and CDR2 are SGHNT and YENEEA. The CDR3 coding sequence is TGTGCCAGCAGCTTAGGAATCGGTCAGGGTTCGGCTGAAGCTTTCTTT. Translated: CASSLGIGQGSAEAFF.

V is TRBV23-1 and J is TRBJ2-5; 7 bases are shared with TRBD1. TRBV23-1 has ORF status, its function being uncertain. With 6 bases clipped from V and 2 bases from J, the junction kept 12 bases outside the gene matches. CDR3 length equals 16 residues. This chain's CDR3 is CASSPSTGWVQETQYF. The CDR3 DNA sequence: TGCGCCAGCAGCCCCTCGACAGGGTGGGTACAAGAGACCCAGTACTTC.

The CDR3 nucleotides are TGCAGCGTTGAAGATCGTCCGACAGGGCAGTACTCGGCTTTCTTT. Amino acids: CSVEDRPTGQYSAFF. The rearrangement links TRBV29-1 to TRBJ1-1; 7 nucleotides match TRBD1. Losses at the gene ends were 0 bases for V and 11 bases for J; bases not matched to a gene: 15. Germline CDR1 reads SQVTM; CDR2 reads ANQGSEA. This CDR3 has 15 residues.

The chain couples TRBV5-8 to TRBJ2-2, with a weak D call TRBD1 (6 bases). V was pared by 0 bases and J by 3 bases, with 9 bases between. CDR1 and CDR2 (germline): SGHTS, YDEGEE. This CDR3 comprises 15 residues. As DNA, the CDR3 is TGTGCCAGCAGCTTGGCGGGACACTACACCGGGGAGCTGTTTTTT. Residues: CASSLAGHYTGELFF.

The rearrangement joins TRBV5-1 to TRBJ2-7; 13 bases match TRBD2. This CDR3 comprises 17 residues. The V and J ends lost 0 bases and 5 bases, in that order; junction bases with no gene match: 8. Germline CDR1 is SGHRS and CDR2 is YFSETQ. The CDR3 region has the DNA TGCGCCAGCAGCTTGGGTTTCGGGACTAGCGGGAACCACGAGCAGTACTTC. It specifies CASSLGFGTSGNHEQYF.